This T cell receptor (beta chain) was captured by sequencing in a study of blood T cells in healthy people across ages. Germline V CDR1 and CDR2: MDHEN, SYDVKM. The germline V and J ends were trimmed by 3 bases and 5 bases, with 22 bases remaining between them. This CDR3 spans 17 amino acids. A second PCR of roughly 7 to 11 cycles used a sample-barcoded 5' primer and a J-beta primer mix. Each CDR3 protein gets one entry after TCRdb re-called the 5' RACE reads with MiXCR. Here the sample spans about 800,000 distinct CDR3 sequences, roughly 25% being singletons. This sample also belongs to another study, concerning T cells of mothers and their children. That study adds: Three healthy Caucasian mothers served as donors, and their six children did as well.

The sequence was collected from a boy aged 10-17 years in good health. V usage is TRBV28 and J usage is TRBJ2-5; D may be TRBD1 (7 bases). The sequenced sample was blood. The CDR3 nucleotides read TGTGCCAGCAGTTTGGGGAGGACAGGACTACCGTGGGAGACCCAGTACTTC. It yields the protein CASSLGRTGLPWETQYF.